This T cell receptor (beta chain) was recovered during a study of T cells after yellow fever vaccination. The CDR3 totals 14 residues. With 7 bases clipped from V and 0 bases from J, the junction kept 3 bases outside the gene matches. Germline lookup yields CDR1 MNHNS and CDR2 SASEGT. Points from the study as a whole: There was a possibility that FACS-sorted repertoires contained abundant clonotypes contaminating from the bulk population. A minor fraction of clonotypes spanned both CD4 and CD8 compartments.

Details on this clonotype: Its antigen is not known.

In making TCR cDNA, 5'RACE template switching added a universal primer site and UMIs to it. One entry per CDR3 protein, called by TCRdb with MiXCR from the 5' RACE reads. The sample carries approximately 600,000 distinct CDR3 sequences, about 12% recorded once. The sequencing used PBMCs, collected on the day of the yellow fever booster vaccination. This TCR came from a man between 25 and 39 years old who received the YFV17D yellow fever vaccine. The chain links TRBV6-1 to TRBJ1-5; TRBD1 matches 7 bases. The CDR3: CASTRGDSNQPQHF. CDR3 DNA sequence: TGTGCCAGCACCAGGGGGGATAGCAATCAGCCCCAGCATTTT.